This TCR beta chain was recovered during a study of PD-1 and CTLA-4 blockade in melanoma. Assay: immunoSEQ multiplex PCR; the TCRdb copy retains only in-frame clones and omits some. This sample yields 7,000 to 8,000 clones, of which roughly 80% are seen a single time; 39% belongs to the top ten. Per the germline V gene, CDR1 is LGHNA and CDR2 is YSLEER. The CDR3 runs to 13 residues. The J segment lost 7 bases and the V segment lost 1 base, leaving 4 bases of the junction unmatched. The receptor was derived from a human donor with melanoma. The V and J genes are TRBV4-3 and TRBJ2-7; 7 positions agree with TRBD1. The material sequenced was CD8+ T cells from peripheral blood, taken before anti-PD-1 treatment. CDR3 sequence reads: CASSQGQGWEQYF. The CDR3 bases are TGCGCCAGCAGCCAAGGACAGGGTTGGGAGCAGTACTTC.